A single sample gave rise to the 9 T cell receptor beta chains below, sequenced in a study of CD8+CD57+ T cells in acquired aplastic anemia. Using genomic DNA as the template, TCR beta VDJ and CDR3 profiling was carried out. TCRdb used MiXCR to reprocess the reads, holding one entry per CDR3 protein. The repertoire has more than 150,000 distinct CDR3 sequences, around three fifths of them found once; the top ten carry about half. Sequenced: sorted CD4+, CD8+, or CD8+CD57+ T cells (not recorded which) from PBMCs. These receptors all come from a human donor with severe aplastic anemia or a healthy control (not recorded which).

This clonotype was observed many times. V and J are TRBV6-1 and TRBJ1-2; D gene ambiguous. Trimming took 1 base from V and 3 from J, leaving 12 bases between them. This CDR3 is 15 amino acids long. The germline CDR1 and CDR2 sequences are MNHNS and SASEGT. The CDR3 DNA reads TGTGCCAGCAGTGAAGGGGCAGGAGACCACTATGGCTACACCTTC. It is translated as CASSEGAGDHYGYTF.

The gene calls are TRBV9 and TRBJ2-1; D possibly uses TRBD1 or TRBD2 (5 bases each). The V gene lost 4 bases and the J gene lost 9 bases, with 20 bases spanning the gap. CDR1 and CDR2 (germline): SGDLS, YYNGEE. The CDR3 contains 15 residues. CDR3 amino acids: CASSLWGPPGSEQFF. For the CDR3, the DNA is TGTGCCAGCAGCCTTTGGGGACCTCCGGGGAGTGAGCAGTTCTTC.

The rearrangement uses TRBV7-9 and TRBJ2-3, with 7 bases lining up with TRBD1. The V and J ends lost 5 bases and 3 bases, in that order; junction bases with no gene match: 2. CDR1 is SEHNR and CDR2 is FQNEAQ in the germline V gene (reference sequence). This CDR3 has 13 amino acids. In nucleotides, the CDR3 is TGTGCCAGCAGCCCGACAGGGACAGATACGCAGTATTTT. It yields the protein CASSPTGTDTQYF.

CDR3 in amino acids: CASSLRGGGNNEQFF. The DNA of the CDR3 is TGTGCCAGCAGCCTCAGAGGAGGGGGCAACAATGAGCAGTTCTTC. The genes are TRBV7-3 and TRBJ2-1; tentative D call: TRBD1 (7 bases). V lost 5 bases and J lost 5, with 16 bases in between. CDR3 size: 15 residues. Germline loops: CDR1 SGHTA, CDR2 FQGTGA.

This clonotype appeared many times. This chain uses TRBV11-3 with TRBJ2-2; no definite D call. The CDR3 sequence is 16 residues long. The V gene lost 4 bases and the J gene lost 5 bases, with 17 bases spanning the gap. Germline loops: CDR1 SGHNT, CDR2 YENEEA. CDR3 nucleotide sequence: TGTGCCAGCAGCTCAAGTGGGTGGAGAGGAACCGGGGAGCTGTTTTTT. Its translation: CASSSSGWRGTGELFF.

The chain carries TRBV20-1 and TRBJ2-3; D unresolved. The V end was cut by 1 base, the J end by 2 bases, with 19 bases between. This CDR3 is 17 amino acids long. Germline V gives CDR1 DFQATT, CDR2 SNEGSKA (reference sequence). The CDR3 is CSARALSVPITTDTQYF. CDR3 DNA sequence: TGCAGTGCTAGAGCCCTCAGCGTACCTATCACCACAGATACGCAGTATTTT.

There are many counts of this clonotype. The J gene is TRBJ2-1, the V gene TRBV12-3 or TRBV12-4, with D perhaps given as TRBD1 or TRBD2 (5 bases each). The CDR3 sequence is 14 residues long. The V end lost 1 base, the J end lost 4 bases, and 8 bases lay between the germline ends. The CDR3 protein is CASSLGGIYNEQFF. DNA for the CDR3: TGTGCCAGCAGTTTAGGGGGGATTTACAATGAGCAGTTCTTC.

The CDR3 DNA follows: TGCAGTGCCCGGGACGCCTGGGAGGGGGAGCAGTACTTC. Translating it yields CSARDAWEGEQYF. The rearrangement joins TRBV20-1 to TRBJ2-7; 7 positions match TRBD2. V dropped 6 bases and J dropped 7; count of bases not matched to a gene: 12. The CDR3 loop spans 13 amino acids. Germline CDR1 is DFQATT and CDR2 is SNEGSKA (reference sequence).

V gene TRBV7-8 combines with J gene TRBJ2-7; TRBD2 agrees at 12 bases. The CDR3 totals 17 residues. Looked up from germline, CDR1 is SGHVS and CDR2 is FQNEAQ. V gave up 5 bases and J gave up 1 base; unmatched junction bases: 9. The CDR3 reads CASSDPGTSGPSYEQYF. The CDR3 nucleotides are TGTGCCAGCAGCGACCCCGGGACTAGCGGGCCATCCTACGAGCAGTACTTC.